Listed below are T cell receptor beta chains from one sample, sequenced in a study of blood T cell repertoires in COVID-19. Generated by immunoSEQ multiplex PCR, the TCRdb table keeps only in-frame clones and is missing some. Here the sample spans fewer than 250,000 clones, about 89% being singletons. What was sequenced was peripheral blood. The origin of the receptors is a woman aged 40-49 years with acute or convalescent COVID-19. Both conserved end residues are part of each CDR3. D genes are given only for firm matches. The size field is filled for only some rows; it gives once, few, many or a size class.

cdr3_length j_call d_call clone_size v_call cdr3_aa
15 TRBJ2-1 . . TRBV7-2 CASSPARGSYNEQFF
14 TRBJ1-3 . . TRBV19 CASGTASSGNTIYF
11 TRBJ1-2 . . TRBV19 CASTNGYGYTF
11 TRBJ1-2 . . TRBV29-1 CSVRGSYGYTF
14 TRBJ2-2 . . TRBV9 CASSETGSTGELFF
14 TRBJ1-4 TRBD1 . TRBV7-9 CASSLTGRIEKLFF
13 TRBJ1-1 TRBD1 . TRBV7-2 CASSTTGIGKAFF
12 TRBJ2-5 . . TRBV12-3/TRBV12-4 CASSLIRETQYF
17 TRBJ2-1 . . TRBV9 CASSSPVRDLPYNEQFF
13 TRBJ1-2 . . TRBV7-3 CASSPGSDYGYTF
16 TRBJ1-2 . . TRBV5-1 CASTVAGAPSNYGYTF
14 TRBJ1-1 . . TRBV18 CASSPQRERTEAFF
13 TRBJ1-2 TRBD1 . TRBV28 CATAGQGTTGYTF
16 TRBJ2-3 TRBD2 once TRBV28 CASSLLTSGGRDTQYF
15 TRBJ2-5 . . TRBV11-2 CASSDPRVSRETQYF
19 TRBJ1-3 . once TRBV4-1 CASSPGGSGLLFSGNTIYF
16 TRBJ2-5 TRBD2 . TRBV7-3 CASSPLGGGGAETQYF
14 TRBJ1-1 TRBD1 . TRBV6-5 CASTRQGLNTEAFF
13 TRBJ1-2 TRBD1 . TRBV28 CASRPDRVYGYTF
15 TRBJ1-2 . . TRBV3-1/TRBV3-2 CASSQVSGSNYGYTF
15 TRBJ1-2 . . TRBV5-6 CATHPRRGEDYGYTF
16 TRBJ2-2 TRBD2 . TRBV27 CASSLLASGNTGELFF
13 TRBJ1-2 TRBD1 . TRBV9 CASSHGQGYGYTF
14 TRBJ1-4 . once TRBV7-2 CASSLWGPNEKLFF
19 TRBJ2-6 . . TRBV3-1/TRBV3-2 CASSQSGPQGVVGANVLTF
15 TRBJ2-5 TRBD1 . TRBV5-1 CASSLYRGAQETQYF
15 TRBJ1-6 . . TRBV3-1/TRBV3-2 CASSQDLRGGSPLHF
13 TRBJ1-2 . once TRBV6-1 CASSEREVYGYTF
16 TRBJ2-4 TRBD2 . TRBV23-1 CASSQGGELAKNIQYF
19 TRBJ1-4 TRBD1 . TRBV5-5 CASSRVGTGDGGTNEKLFF
14 TRBJ1-1 . once TRBV29-1 CSVALGHLNTEAFF
15 TRBJ1-1 TRBD1 . TRBV11-2 CASSTDQGANTEAFF
16 TRBJ2-5 TRBD2 . TRBV19 CASSIEGSGVQETQYF
13 TRBJ1-5 . . TRBV6-5 CASLQGGGQPQHF
15 TRBJ2-1 TRBD2 few TRBV24-1 CATSEIAGLRAEQFF
17 TRBJ1-5 TRBD1 . TRBV18 CASSPAPRTGSNQPQHF
17 TRBJ1-1 TRBD1 . TRBV2 CASTSGRSRGRNTEAFF
14 TRBJ1-3 TRBD1 . TRBV6-6 CASNTGGSGNTIYF
13 TRBJ1-2 . . TRBV18 CASSRAPPYGYTF
15 TRBJ2-5 TRBD2 . TRBV7-8 CASSSSGGLQETQYF
14 TRBJ1-1 TRBD1 . TRBV10-1 CASSPGQGYTEAFF